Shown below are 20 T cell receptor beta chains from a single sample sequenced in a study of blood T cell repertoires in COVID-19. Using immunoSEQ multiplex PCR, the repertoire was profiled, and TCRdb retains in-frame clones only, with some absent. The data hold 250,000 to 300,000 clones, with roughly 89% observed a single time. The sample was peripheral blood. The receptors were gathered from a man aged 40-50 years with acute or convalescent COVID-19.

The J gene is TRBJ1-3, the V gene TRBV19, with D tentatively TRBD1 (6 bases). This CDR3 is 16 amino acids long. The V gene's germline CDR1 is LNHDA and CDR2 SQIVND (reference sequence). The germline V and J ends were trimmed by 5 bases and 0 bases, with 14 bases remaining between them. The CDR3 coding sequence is TGTGCCAGTAGTGCACAGGGAACACTCTCTGGAAACACCATATATTTT. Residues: CASSAQGTLSGNTIYF.

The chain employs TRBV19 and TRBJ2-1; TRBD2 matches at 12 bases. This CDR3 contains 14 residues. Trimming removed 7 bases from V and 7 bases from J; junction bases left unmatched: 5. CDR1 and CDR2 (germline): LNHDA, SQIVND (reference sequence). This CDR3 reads CASIPSGGANEQFF. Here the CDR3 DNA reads TGTGCCAGTATCCCTAGCGGGGGGGCAAATGAGCAGTTCTTC.

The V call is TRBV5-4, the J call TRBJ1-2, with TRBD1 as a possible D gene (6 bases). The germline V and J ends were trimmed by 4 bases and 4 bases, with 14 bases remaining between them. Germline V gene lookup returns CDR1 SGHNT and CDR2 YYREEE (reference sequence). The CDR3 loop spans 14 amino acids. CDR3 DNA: TGTGCCAGCAGCCCGGACGGACAGTCCTATGGCTACACCTTC. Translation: CASSPDGQSYGYTF.

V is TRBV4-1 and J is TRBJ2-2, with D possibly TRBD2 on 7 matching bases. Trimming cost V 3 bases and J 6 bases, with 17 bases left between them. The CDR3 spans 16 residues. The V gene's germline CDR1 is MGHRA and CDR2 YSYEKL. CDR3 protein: CASSHPLGGPSGELFF. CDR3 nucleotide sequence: TGCGCCAGCAGCCACCCCCTGGGGGGGCCCTCCGGGGAGCTGTTTTTT.

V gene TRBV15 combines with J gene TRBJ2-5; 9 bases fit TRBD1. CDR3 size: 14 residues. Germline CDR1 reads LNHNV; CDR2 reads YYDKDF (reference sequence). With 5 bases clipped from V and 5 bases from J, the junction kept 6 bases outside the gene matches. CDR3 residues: CATSLQGAQETQYF. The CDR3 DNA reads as TGTGCCACCAGCTTACAGGGGGCTCAGGAGACCCAGTACTTC.

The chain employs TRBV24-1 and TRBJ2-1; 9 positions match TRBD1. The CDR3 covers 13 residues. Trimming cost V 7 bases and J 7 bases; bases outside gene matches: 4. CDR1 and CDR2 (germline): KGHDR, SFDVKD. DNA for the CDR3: TGTGCCACCAGATCGGACAGGGGTAATGAGCAGTTCTTC. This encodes CATRSDRGNEQFF.

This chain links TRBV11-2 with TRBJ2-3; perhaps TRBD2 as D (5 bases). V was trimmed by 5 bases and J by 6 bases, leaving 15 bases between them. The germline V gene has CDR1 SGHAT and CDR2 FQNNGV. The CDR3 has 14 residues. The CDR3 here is CASSPHVSADTQYF. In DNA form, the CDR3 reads TGTGCCAGCAGCCCGCACGTTAGCGCGGATACGCAGTATTTT.

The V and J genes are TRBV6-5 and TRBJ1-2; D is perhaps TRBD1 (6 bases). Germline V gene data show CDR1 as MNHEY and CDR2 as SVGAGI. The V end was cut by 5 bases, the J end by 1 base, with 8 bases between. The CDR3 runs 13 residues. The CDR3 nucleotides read TGTGCCAGCAGTCCCAGGGGTAACTATGGCTACACCTTC. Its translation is CASSPRGNYGYTF.

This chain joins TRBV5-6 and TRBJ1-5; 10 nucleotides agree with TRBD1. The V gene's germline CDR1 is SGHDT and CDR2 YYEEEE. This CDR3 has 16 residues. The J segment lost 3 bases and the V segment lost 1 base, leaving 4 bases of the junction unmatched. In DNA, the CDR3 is TGTGCCAGCAGCTTGTCGGACAGGGGGAACAATCAGCCCCAGCATTTT. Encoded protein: CASSLSDRGNNQPQHF.

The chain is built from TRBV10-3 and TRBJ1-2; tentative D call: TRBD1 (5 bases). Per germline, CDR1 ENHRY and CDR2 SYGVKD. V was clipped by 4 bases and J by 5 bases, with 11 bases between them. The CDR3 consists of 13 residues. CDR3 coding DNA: TGTGCCATCAGTGCTGGTCAGGGTTATGGCTACACCTTC. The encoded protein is CAISAGQGYGYTF.

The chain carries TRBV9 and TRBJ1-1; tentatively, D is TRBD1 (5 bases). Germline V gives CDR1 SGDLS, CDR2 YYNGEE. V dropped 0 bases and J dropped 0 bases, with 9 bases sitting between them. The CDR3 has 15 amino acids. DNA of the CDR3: TGTGCCAGCAGCGTAGATAGGGGAATGAACACTGAAGCTTTCTTT. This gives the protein CASSVDRGMNTEAFF.

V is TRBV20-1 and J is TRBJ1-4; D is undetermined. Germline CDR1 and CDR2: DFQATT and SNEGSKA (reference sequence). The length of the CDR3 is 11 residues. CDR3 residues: CSAYSVEKLFF. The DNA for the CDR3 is TGCAGCGCTTATAGTGTGGAAAAACTGTTTTTT.

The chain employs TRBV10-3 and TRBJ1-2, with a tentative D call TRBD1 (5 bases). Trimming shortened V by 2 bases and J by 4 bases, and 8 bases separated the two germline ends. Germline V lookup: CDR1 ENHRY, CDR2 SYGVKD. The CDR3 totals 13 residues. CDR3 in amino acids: CAISEGAPYGYTF. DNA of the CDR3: TGTGCCATCAGTGAGGGGGCCCCCTATGGCTACACCTTC.

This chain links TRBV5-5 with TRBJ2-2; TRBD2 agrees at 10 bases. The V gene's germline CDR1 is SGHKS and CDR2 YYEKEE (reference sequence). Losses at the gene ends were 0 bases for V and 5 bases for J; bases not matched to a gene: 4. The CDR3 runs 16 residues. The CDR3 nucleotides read TGTGCCAGCAGCTTGGAAATAGCGGGGGGTACCGGGGAGCTGTTTTTT. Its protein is CASSLEIAGGTGELFF. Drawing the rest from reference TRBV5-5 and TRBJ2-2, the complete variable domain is DAGVTQSPTHLIKTRGQQVTLRCSPISGHKSVSWYQQVLGQGPQFIFQYYEKEERGRGNFPDRFSARQFPNYSSELNVNALLLGDSALYLCASSLEIAGGTGELFFGEGSRLTVL.

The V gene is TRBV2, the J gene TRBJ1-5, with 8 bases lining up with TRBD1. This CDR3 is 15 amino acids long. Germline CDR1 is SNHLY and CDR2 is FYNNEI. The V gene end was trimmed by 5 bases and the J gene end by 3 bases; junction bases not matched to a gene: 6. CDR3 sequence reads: CASSPDRVVNQPQHF. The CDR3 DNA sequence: TGTGCCAGCAGTCCGGACAGGGTGGTCAATCAGCCCCAGCATTTT.

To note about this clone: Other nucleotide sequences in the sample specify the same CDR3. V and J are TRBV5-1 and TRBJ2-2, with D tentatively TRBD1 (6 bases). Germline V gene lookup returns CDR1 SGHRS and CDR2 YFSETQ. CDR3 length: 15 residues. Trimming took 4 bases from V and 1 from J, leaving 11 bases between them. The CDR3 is CASSPGQLNTGELFF. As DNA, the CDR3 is TGCGCCAGCAGCCCCGGACAGCTGAACACCGGGGAGCTGTTTTTT. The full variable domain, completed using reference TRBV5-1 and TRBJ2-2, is KAGVTQTPRYLIKTRGQQVTLSCSPISGHRSVSWYQQTPGQGLQFLFEYFSETQRNKGNFPGRFSGRQFSNSRSEMNVSTLELGDSALYLCASSPGQLNTGELFFGEGSRLTVL.

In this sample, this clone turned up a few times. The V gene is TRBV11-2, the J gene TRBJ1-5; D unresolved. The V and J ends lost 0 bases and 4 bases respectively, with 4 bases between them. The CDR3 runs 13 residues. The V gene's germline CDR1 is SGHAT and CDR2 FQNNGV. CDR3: CASSLDRNQPQHF. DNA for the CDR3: TGTGCCAGCAGCTTAGATCGGAATCAGCCCCAGCATTTT.

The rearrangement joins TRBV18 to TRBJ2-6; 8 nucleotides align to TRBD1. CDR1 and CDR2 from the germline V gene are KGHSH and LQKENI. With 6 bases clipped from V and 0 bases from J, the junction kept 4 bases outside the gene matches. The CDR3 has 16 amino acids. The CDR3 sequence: CASSTTGGSGANVLTF. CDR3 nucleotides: TGTGCCAGCTCGACTACAGGGGGCTCTGGGGCCAACGTCCTGACTTTC.

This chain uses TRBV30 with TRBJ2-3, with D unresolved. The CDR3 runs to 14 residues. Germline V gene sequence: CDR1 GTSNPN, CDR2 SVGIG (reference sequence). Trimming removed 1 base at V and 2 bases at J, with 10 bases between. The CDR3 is CAWSANSFTDTQYF. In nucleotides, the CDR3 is TGTGCCTGGAGTGCTAACAGCTTCACAGATACGCAGTATTTT.

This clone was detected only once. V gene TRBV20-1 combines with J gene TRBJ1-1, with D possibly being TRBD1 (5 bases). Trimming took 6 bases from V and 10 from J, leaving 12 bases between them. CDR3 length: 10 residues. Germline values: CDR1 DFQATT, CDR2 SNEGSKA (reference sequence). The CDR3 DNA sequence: TGCAGTGCCCTGTCCGGGGGAGCTTTCTTT. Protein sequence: CSALSGGAFF.